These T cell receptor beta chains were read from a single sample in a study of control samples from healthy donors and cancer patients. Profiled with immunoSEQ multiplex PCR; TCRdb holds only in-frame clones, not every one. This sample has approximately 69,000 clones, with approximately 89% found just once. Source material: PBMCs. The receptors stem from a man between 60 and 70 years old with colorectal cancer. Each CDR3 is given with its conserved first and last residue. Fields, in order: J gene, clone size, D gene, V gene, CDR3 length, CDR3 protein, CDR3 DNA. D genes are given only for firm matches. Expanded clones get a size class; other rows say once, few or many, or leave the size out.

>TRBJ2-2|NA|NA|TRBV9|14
CASSGDPQTGELFF
TGTGCCAGCAGCGGGGACCCCCAGACGGGGGAGCTGTTTTTT
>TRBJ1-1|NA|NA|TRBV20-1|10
CSASLFQAFF
TGCAGTGCTAGCCTTTTTCAAGCTTTCTTT
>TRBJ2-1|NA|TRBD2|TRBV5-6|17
CASSYETSGGAYNEQFF
TGTGCCAGCAGCTACGAGACTAGCGGGGGGGCGTACAATGAGCAGTTCTTC
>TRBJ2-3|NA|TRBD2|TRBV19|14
CASSISGGAGTQYF
TGTGCCAGTAGTATCAGCGGGGGGGCCGGTACGCAGTATTTT
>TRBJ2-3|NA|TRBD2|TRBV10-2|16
CASSRTLAGVPDTQYF
TGCGCCAGCAGTCGAACACTAGCGGGGGTCCCGGATACGCAGTATTTT
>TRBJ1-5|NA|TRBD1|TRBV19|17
CATTPGQDTYSNQPQHF
TGTGCCACCACACCGGGACAGGACACTTATAGCAATCAGCCCCAGCATTTT
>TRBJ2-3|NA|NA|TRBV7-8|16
CASNDYEGLSTDTQYF
TGTGCCAGCAACGACTATGAGGGGTTGAGCACAGATACGCAGTATTTT
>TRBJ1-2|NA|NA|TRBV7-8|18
CASSPPEPLRGSRYGYTF
TGTGCCAGCAGCCCTCCGGAGCCACTAAGGGGTAGTCGCTATGGCTACACCTTC
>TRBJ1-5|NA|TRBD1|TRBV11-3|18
CASSLTYVRGLGNQPQHF
TGTGCCAGCAGCTTAACCTACGTCAGGGGGCTCGGCAATCAGCCCCAGCATTTT
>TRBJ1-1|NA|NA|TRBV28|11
CAGVLGTEAFF
TGTGCAGGGGTTCTGGGCACTGAAGCTTTCTTT
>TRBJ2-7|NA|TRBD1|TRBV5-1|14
CASSMGQNLYEQYF
TGCGCCAGCAGCATGGGACAGAACCTATACGAGCAGTACTTC
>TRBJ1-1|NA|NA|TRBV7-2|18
CASSVTGHLTTMNTEAFF
TGTGCCAGCAGCGTTACGGGACACCTAACAACTATGAACACTGAAGCTTTCTTT
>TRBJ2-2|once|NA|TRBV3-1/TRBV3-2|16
CASSSEGGENTGELFF
TGTGCCAGCAGCTCGGAGGGCGGGGAGAACACCGGGGAGCTGTTTTTT
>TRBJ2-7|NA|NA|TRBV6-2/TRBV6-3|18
CASSRAGTHYGGDYEQYF
TGTGCCAGCAGCCGCGCCGGGACGCATTACGGTGGGGATTACGAGCAGTACTTC
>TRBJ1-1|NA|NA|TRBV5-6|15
CASSFRGSRSTEAFF
TGTGCCAGCAGCTTCCGGGGCAGCAGAAGCACTGAAGCTTTCTTT
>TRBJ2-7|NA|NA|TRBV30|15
CAWSKTGEGFYEQYF
TGTGCCTGGAGTAAAACAGGGGAGGGATTCTACGAGCAGTACTTC
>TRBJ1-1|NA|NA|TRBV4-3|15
CASSQEPRRNTEAFF
TGCGCCAGCAGCCAAGAGCCACGGAGAAACACTGAAGCTTTCTTT
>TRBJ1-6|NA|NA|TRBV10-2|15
CASSTGGLYNSPLHF
TGCGCCAGCAGTACAGGAGGCCTCTATAATTCACCCCTCCACTTT
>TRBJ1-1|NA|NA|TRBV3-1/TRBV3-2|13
CASSRIGRLEAFF
TGTGCCAGCAGCCGCATAGGACGGCTAGAAGCTTTCTTT
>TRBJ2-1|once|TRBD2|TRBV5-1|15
CASSYGGGAYNEQFF
TGCGCCAGCAGCTACGGCGGGGGTGCCTACAATGAGCAGTTCTTC
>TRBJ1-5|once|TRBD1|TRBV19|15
CASSLRQGGNQPQHF
TGTGCCAGTAGCCTAAGACAGGGTGGCAATCAGCCCCAGCATTTT
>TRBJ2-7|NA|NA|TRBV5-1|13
CASSVRSTYEQYF
TGCGCCAGCAGCGTCAGGTCGACCTACGAGCAGTACTTC
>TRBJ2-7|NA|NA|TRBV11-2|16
CASSLGSAGGLNEQYF
TGTGCCAGCAGCTTAGGGTCGGCAGGAGGATTGAACGAGCAGTACTTC
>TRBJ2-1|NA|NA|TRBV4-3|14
CASSPEGLYNEQFF
TGCGCCAGCAGCCCCGAGGGACTCTACAATGAGCAGTTCTTC
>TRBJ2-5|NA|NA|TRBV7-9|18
CASSSEARGRLGQETQYF
TGTGCCAGCAGCTCCGAGGCCAGGGGGAGGCTCGGGCAAGAGACCCAGTACTTC
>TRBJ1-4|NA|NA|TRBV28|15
CASSLFRRLREKLFF
TGTGCCAGCAGTTTATTTCGGCGGCTGAGGGAAAAACTGTTTTTT
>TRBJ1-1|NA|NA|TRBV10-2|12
CASGRMNTEAFF
TGCGCCAGCGGACGGATGAACACTGAAGCTTTCTTT
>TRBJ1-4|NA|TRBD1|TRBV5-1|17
CASSFRDRGTTNEKLFF
TGCGCCAGCAGCTTCCGGGACAGAGGTACAACTAATGAAAAACTGTTTTTT
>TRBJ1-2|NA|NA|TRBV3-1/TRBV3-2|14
CASSQRGTEYGYTF
TGTGCCAGCAGCCAAAGGGGGACCGAGTATGGCTACACCTTC
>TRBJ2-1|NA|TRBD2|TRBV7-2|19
CASSLGARLAGSSYNEQFF
TGTGCCAGCAGCTTAGGGGCTAGACTAGCGGGGAGCTCCTACAATGAGCAGTTCTTC
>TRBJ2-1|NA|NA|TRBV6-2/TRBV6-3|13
CASSYSRRDEQFF
TGTGCCAGCAGTTACTCCCGGCGGGATGAGCAGTTCTTC
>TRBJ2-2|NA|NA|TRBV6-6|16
CASSYSGVQRAGELFF
TGTGCCAGCAGTTACTCGGGGGTCCAGAGGGCCGGGGAGCTGTTTTTT
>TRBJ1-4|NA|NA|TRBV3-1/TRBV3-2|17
CASSQDPGLATNEKLFF
TGTGCCAGCAGCCAAGATCCTGGGCTTGCAACTAATGAAAAACTGTTTTTT
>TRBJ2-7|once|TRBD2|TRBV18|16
CASSPQGLAGRYEQYF
TGTGCCAGCTCACCACAGGGGCTAGCGGGGCGGTACGAGCAGTACTTC
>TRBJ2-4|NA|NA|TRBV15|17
CATSKKGGRVAENIQYF
TGTGCCACCAGCAAAAAGGGGGGCAGGGTCGCGGAAAACATTCAGTACTTC
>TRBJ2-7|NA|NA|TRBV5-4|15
CASSPGTRGTYEQYF
TGTGCCAGCAGCCCCGGCACACGGGGAACCTACGAGCAGTACTTC
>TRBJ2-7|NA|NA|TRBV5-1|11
CASSFAEEQYF
TGCGCCAGCAGCTTCGCGGAGGAGCAGTACTTC
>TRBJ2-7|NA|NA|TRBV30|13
CAWSPLGRGEQYF
TGTGCCTGGAGTCCGCTGGGACGTGGAGAGCAGTACTTC
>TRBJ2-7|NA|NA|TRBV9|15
CASSVGGPFAYEQYF
TGTGCCAGCAGCGTAGGAGGACCATTCGCCTACGAGCAGTACTTC
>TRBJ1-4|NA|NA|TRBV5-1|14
CASSLRQVNEKLFF
TGCGCCAGCAGCTTGCGGCAGGTTAATGAAAAACTGTTTTTT
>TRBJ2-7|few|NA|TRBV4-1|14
CASSQDRASYEQYF
TGCGCCAGCAGCCAAGATAGAGCGTCCTACGAGCAGTACTTC
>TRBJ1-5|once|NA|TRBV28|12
CASSLGNQPQHF
TGTGCCAGCAGCCTAGGCAATCAGCCCCAGCATTTT
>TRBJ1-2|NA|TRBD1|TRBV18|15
CASSPPGQTNYGYTF
TGTGCCAGCTCACCACCGGGACAGACTAACTATGGCTACACCTTC
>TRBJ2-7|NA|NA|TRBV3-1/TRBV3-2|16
CASSPFPGRAFYEQYF
TGTGCCAGCAGCCCCTTCCCGGGACGGGCTTTCTACGAGCAGTACTTC
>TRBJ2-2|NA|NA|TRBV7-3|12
CASSFHSGELFF
TGTGCCAGCAGCTTCCATTCCGGGGAGCTGTTTTTT
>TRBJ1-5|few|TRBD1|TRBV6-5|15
CASTLTGGNAQPQHF
TGTGCCAGCACCCTGACAGGGGGGAACGCTCAGCCCCAGCATTTT
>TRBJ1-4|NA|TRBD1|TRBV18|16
CASSRTTQGAGEKLFF
TGTGCCAGCTCACGGACGACACAGGGGGCAGGCGAAAAACTGTTTTTT
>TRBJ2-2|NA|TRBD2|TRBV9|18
CASSFRLAGAPNTGELFF
TGTGCCAGCAGTTTTAGACTAGCGGGGGCCCCGAACACCGGGGAGCTGTTTTTT
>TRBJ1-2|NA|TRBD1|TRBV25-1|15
CASSEWGRGREGYTF
TGTGCCAGCAGTGAATGGGGCAGGGGGCGCGAAGGCTACACCTTC
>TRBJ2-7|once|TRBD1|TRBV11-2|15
CASSLLGQGTYEQYF
TGTGCCAGCAGCTTACTGGGACAGGGTACCTACGAGCAGTACTTC
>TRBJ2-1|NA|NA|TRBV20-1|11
CSARDYNEQFF
TGCAGTGCTAGAGATTACAATGAGCAGTTCTTC
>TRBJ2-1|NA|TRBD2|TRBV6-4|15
CASSDSSGGANEQFF
TGTGCCAGCAGTGACTCTAGCGGGGGGGCCAATGAGCAGTTCTTC
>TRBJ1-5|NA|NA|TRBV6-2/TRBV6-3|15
CASNPTGKGNQPQHF
TGTGCCAGCAACCCTACAGGGAAAGGTAATCAGCCCCAGCATTTT
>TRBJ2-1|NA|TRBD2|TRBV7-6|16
CASSPRLAGGRNEQFF
TGTGCCAGCAGCCCCCGTCTAGCGGGGGGGCGGAATGAGCAGTTCTTC
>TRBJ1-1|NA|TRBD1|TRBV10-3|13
CAIKGTGTTEAFF
TGTGCCATCAAAGGGACAGGGACCACTGAAGCTTTCTTT
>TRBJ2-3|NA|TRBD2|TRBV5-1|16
CASSPLAGGPPDTQYF
TGCGCCAGCAGCCCACTAGCGGGGGGGCCCCCAGATACGCAGTATTTT
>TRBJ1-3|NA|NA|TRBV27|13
CASSFAGGNTIYF
TGTGCCAGCAGTTTCGCTGGTGGAAACACCATATATTTT